The T cell receptor beta chain described here comes from a study of cytomegalovirus exposure and HLA in healthy donors. The CDR3 is 12 amino acids. Trimming pared 0 bases from V and 11 bases from J, leaving 10 bases between. Germline V lookup: CDR1 LNHNV, CDR2 YYDKDF (reference sequence). The PCR was carried out with 60 Vbeta primers and 13 Jbeta primers. Clones were read by immunoSEQ multiplex PCR, and TCRdb kept only the in-frame ones, dropping some. The sample has approximately 79,000 clones, around 70% seen once; the top ten hold roughly 9%. Sequencing used PBMCs. The chain carries TRBV15 and TRBJ1-1; TRBD1 is a possible D gene (6 bases). The sequence derives from a man between 40 and 49 years old in good health and CMV-seropositive. DNA for the CDR3: TGTGCCACCAGCAGAGATCAACAGGGCGCTTTCTTT. Translation gives CATSRDQQGAFF.